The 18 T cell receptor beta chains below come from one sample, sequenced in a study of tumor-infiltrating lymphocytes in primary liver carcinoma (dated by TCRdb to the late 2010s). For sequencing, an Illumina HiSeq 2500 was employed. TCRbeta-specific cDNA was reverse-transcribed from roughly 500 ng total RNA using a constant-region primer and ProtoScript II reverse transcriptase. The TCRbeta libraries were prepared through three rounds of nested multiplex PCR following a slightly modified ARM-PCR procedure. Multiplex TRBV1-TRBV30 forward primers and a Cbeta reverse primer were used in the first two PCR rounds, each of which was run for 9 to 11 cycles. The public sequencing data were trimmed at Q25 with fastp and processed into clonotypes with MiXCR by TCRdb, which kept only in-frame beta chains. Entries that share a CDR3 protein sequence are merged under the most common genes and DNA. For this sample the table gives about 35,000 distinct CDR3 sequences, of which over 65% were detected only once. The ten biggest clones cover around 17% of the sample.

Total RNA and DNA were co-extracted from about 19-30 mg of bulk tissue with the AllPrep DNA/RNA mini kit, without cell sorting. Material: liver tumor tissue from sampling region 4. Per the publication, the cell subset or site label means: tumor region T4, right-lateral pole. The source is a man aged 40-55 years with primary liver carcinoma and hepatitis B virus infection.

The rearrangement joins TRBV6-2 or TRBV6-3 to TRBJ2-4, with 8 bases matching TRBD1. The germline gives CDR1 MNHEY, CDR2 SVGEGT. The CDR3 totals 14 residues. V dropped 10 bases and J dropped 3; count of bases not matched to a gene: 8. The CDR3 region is CANTHGQGKNIQYF. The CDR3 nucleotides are TGTGCCAACACCCATGGACAGGGCAAAAACATTCAGTACTTC.

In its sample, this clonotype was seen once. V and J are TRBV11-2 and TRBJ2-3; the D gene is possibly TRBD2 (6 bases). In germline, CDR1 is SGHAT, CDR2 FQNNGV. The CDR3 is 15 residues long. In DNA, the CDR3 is TGTGTCAGGAGCTTAGGGCGACTAGTGGGAGATACGCAGTATTTT. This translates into CVRSLGRLVGDTQYF. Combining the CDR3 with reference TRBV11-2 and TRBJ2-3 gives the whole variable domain EAGVAQSPRYKIIEKRQSVAFWCNPISGHATLYWYQQILGQGPKLLIQFQNNGVVDDSQLPKDRFSAERLKGVDSTLKIQPAKLEDSAVYLCVRSLGRLVGDTQYFGPGTRLTVL.

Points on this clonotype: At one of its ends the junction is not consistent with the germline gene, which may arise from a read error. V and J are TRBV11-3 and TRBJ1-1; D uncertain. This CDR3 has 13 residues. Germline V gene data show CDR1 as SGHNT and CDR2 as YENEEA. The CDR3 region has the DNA TGTGGCAGCAGCTTAGCAGTTAACACTGATGCATTCTTT. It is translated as CGSSLAVNTDAFF.

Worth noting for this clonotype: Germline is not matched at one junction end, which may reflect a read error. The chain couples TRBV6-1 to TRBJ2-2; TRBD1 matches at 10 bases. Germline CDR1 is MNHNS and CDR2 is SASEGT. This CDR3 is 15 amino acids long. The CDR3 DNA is TGTGCCAGCATGACAGGGGGCGGAGGAGCCAGGGAGCTATTTTTT. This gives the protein CASMTGGGGARELFF.

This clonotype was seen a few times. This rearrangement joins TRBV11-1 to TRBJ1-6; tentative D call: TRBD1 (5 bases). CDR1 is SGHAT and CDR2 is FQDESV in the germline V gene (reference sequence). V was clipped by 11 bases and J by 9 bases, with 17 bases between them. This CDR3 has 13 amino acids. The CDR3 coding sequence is TGTGCCTGTAGTCGGACACTGGTTTCACCCCTCCACTTT. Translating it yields CACSRTLVSPLHF.

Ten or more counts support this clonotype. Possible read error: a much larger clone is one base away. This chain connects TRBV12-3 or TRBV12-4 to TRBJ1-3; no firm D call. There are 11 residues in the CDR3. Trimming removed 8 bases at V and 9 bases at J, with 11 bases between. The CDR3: CASGGVGTIYF. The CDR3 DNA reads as TGTGCCAGCGGCGGGGTGGGCACCATATATTTT.

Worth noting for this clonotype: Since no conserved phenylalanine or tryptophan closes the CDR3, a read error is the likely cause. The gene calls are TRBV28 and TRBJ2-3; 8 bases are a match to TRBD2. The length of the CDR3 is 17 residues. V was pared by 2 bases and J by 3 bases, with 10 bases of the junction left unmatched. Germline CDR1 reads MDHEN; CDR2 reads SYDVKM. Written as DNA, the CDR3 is TGTGCCAGCAGTTTACGGCTGCCAGCGGGAGCTACAGATACGCAGTATTAT. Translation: CASSLRLPAGATDTQYY.

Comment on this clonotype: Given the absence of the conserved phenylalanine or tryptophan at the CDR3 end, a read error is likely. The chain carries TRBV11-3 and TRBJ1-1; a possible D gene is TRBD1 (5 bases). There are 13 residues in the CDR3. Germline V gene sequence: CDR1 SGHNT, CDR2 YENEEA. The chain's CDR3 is CTSSTRRGAEAFI. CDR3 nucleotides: TGTACCAGCAGCACTCGACGGGGGGCTGAAGCTTTCATT.

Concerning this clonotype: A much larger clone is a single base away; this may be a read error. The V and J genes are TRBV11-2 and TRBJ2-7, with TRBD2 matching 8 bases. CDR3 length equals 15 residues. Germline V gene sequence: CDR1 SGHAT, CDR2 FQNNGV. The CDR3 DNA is TGTGCCAGCAGCTTAACGGGAGGGATTACCTACGACCAGTACTTC. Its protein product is CASSLTGGITYDQYF.

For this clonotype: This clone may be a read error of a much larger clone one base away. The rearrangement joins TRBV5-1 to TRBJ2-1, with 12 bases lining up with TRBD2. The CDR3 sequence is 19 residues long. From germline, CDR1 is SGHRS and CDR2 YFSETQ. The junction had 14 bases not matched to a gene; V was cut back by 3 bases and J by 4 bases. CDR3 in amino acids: CASSSRDLAGGNYYNEQFF. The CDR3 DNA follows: TGCGCCAGCAGCTCGAGGGATCTAGCGGGAGGGAACTATTACAATGAGCAGTTCTTC.

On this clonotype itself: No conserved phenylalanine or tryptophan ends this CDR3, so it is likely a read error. CDR3 in amino acids: CSVIAGGTEAFS. The CDR3, as DNA: TGCAGCGTGATAGCGGGGGGCACTGAAGCTTTCTCT. The rearrangement links TRBV29-1 to TRBJ1-1; a weak D match, TRBD1 (5 bases). Between the trimmed V and J ends, which lost 6 bases and 4 bases, there was a span of 12 bases. The CDR3 totals 12 residues. CDR1 SQVTM and CDR2 ANQGSEA come from the germline V gene.

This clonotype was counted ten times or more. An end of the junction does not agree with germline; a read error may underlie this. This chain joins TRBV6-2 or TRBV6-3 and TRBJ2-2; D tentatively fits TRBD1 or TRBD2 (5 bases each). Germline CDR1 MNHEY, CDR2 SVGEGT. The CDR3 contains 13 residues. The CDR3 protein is CASTPVGTGELLF. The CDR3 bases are TGTGCCAGCACCCCGGTGGGGACCGGGGAGCTGCTTTTT.

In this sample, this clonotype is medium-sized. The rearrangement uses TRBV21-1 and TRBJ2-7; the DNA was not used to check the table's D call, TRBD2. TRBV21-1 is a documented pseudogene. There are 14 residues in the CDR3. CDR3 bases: TGTGCCAGAACGGGACTAGCGGGATCCTACGAGCAGTACTTC. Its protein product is CARTGLAGSYEQYF.

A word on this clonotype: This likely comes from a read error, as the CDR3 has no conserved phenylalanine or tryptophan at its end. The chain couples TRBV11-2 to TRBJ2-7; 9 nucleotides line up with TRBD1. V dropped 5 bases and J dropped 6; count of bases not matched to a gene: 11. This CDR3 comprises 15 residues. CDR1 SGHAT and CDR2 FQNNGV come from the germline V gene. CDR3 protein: CASSIRWTGESEQYI. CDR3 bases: TGTGCCAGCAGCATACGATGGACAGGGGAAAGCGAGCAGTACATC.

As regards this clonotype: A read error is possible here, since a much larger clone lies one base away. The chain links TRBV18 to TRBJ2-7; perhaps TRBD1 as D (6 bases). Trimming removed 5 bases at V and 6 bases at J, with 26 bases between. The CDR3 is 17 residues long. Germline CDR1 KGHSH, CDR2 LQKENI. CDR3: CASSSTTRLGAASEQYF. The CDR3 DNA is TGTGCCAGCTCATCAACGACCCGTCTGGGGGCGGCAAGCGAGCAGTACTTC.

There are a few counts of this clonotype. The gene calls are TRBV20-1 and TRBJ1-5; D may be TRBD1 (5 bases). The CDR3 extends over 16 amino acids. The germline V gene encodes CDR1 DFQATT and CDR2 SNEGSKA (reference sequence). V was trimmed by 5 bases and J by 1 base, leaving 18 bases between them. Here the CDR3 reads CSAARGEWLSNQPQHF. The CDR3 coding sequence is TGCAGTGCTGCCCGGGGGGAATGGTTAAGCAATCAGCCCCAGCATTTT.

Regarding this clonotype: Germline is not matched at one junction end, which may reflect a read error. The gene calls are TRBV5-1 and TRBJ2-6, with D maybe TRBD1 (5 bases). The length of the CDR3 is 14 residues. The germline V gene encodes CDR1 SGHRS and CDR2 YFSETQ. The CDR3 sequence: CVSKGIVRTNILTF. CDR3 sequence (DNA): TGCGTCAGCAAGGGGATTGTTCGGACCAACATCCTGACTTTC.

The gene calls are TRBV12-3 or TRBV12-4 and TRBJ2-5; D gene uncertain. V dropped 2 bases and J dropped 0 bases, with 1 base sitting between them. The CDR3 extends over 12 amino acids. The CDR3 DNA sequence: TGTGCCAGCAGTTTAAACCAAGAGACCCAGTACTTC. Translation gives CASSLNQETQYF.